The 16 T cell receptor beta chains below come from one sample, sequenced in a study of tumor-infiltrating lymphocytes in primary liver carcinoma. Scientists recovered RNA and DNA together from about 21-30 mg of unsorted bulk tissue. The investigators made TCR beta cDNA from about 500 ng total RNA, using a constant-region primer. The TCR beta library was amplified through three nested multiplex PCR rounds in a modified ARM-PCR procedure. Both of the initial two PCR rounds ran for approximately 11 cycles and employed TRBV1-TRBV30 forward primers alongside a C-beta reverse primer. One entry per CDR3 protein results from TCRdb running MiXCR on the multiplex PCR reads. The sample holds some 120,000 distinct CDR3 sequences, 60% to 80% seen once. The sequenced sample was liver tumor tissue from sampling region 3. Subset given: tumor region T3, left-lateral pole. These receptors all come from a woman between 55 and 75 years old with primary liver carcinoma and hepatitis B virus infection.

The chain carries TRBV20-1 and TRBJ2-5, with 9 bases aligning to TRBD2. J was trimmed by 5 bases and V by 6 bases; bases with no gene match: 10. This CDR3 is 14 amino acids long. Germline V gene lookup returns CDR1 DFQATT and CDR2 SNEGSKA (reference sequence). The DNA for the CDR3 is TGCAGTGCCCCAGCGGGAGGCCCCAATGAGACCCAGTACTTC. Its translation is CSAPAGGPNETQYF.

This clonotype was seen many times. The chain combines TRBV14 with TRBJ2-4; 9 bases align to TRBD2. CDR1 is SGHDN, CDR2 FVKESK, per germline. The CDR3 has 14 residues. Trimming took 5 bases from V and 8 from J; bases not matched to a gene: 7. CDR3: CASSASGTSHIQYF. CDR3 nucleotide sequence: TGTGCCAGCAGCGCTAGCGGGACGTCACACATTCAGTACTTC.

This chain connects TRBV20-1 to TRBJ2-7, with D maybe TRBD2 (6 bases). The CDR3 length is 13 residues. V lost 5 bases, J lost 2 bases, and 13 bases lay in between. CDR1 and CDR2 (germline): DFQATT, SNEGSKA (reference sequence). CDR3 protein: CSAPQDYPYEQYF. Here the CDR3 DNA reads TGCAGTGCTCCCCAGGACTATCCCTACGAGCAGTACTTC.

This clonotype has just a few counts. The chain joins TRBV12-3 or TRBV12-4 to TRBJ1-1; 10 bases agree with TRBD1. V shed 5 bases, J shed 1 base, and the junction held 10 bases outside the gene matches. The CDR3 runs 17 residues. The CDR3 protein is CASSPYPRQGANTEAFF. CDR3 DNA sequence: TGTGCCAGCAGTCCTTATCCGAGACAGGGGGCGAACACTGAAGCTTTCTTT.

By its share, this clonotype is medium-sized. The chain joins TRBV29-1 to TRBJ2-7, with D hard to call. Germline V lookup: CDR1 SQVTM, CDR2 ANQGSEA. Trimming removed 0 bases at V and 6 bases at J, with 9 bases between. This CDR3 has 12 residues. The CDR3 DNA follows: TGCAGCGTTGAAGACAAAGGCCGCGAGCAGTACTTC. The encoded protein is CSVEDKGREQYF.

Of note for this clonotype: A read error may be the cause here, since a much bigger clone is one base away. Here the CDR3 DNA reads TGCGCCGGCAGCCAAAGCCCCTCGGGCACTGAAGCTTTCTTT. It is translated as CAGSQSPSGTEAFF. The chain is built from TRBV4-1 and TRBJ1-1; D ambiguous. The germline CDR1 and CDR2 sequences are MGHRA and YSYEKL. The CDR3 length is 14 residues.

Note on this clonotype: Sequence at one end of the junction differs from germline and may be a read error. The chain combines TRBV11-2 with TRBJ1-6; D remains unclear. The CDR3 extends over 15 amino acids. Germline V gene sequence: CDR1 SGHAT, CDR2 FQNNGV. This CDR3 is CASNQRARNNSPLHF. The CDR3 DNA is TGCGCCAGCAATCAACGGGCAAGGAATAATTCACCCCTCCACTTT.

This clonotype was detected a few times. The V and J genes are TRBV19 and TRBJ2-3; 7 nucleotides match TRBD2. This CDR3 region has 16 residues. V was clipped by 4 bases and J by 1 base; unmatched bases: 8. Germline values: CDR1 LNHDA, CDR2 SQIVND (reference sequence). The CDR3 nucleotides read TGTGCCAGTAGTAACCAGCGGGACCTGGGCACAGATACGCAGTATTTT. Protein product: CASSNQRDLGTDTQYF.

V and J are TRBV29-1 and TRBJ2-6; a weak D match, TRBD2 (5 bases). Germline CDR1 SQVTM, CDR2 ANQGSEA. The CDR3 runs 16 residues. V dropped 5 bases and J dropped 2 bases, with 16 bases sitting between them. CDR3 amino acids: CSVHLGVVTGANVLTF. The CDR3 bases are TGCAGCGTTCATCTGGGAGTAGTAACTGGGGCCAACGTCCTGACTTTC. Looking up the rest from reference TRBV29-1 and TRBJ2-6 gives the full variable domain: SAVISQKPSRDICQRGTSLTIQCQVDSQVTMMFWYRQQPGQSLTLIATANQGSEATYESGFVIDKFPISRPNLTFSTLTVSNMSPEDSSIYLCSVHLGVVTGANVLTFGAGSRLTVL.

Of note for this clonotype: A much more abundant neighbour one base away suggests this may be a read error. The chain recombines TRBV14 with TRBJ1-6, with a possible D match to TRBD1 (5 bases). The germline V gene has CDR1 SGHDN and CDR2 FVKESK. The CDR3 loop spans 14 amino acids. For the CDR3, the DNA is TGTGCCAGCAGCCAAGTCTACCAGGGTTCACCCTTCCACTTT. It yields the protein CASSQVYQGSPFHF.

The V and J genes are TRBV6-5 and TRBJ2-2, with D hard to call. Germline V gene data show CDR1 as MNHEY and CDR2 as SVGAGI. The germline V and J ends were trimmed by 2 bases and 5 bases, with 9 bases remaining between them. This CDR3 has 14 amino acids. CDR3 protein: CASSYGRNTGELFF. For the CDR3, the DNA is TGTGCCAGCAGTTACGGGCGGAATACCGGGGAGCTGTTTTTT.

This clonotype was observed a handful of times. The chain recombines TRBV5-1 with TRBJ2-7; maybe TRBD2 (6 bases). The CDR3 runs 15 residues. V was shortened by 0 bases and J by 0 bases, with 10 bases between the two germline ends. Germline loops: CDR1 SGHRS, CDR2 YFSETQ. CDR3 sequence (DNA): TGCGCCAGCAGCTTGGAACCCGGGGGCTCCTACGAGCAGTACTTC. It encodes CASSLEPGGSYEQYF.

Worth noting for this clonotype: At one of its ends the junction is not consistent with the germline gene, which may arise from a read error. The chain combines TRBV5-1 with TRBJ2-2; tentatively, D is TRBD2 (7 bases). The CDR3 sequence is 17 residues long. Germline V gene data show CDR1 as SGHRS and CDR2 as YFSETQ. CDR3 residues: CASSLLLAERDTGEPFF. DNA of the CDR3: TGCGCCAGCAGCTTGCTTCTAGCGGAGAGGGACACCGGGGAGCCGTTTTTT.

In the case of this clonotype: It may be a read error: a sequence one base away is much more abundant. The chain recombines TRBV6-2 or TRBV6-3 with TRBJ2-1; D is perhaps TRBD2 (6 bases). The germline gives CDR1 MNHEY, CDR2 SVGEGT. The CDR3 sequence is 13 residues long. In DNA, the CDR3 is TGTGCTACTCTGGCGGGACTGAGGAATGAGCAGTTCTTC. Its protein product is CATLAGLRNEQFF.

This clonotype was seen once. This chain links TRBV6-6 with TRBJ2-7; TRBD2 matches 7 bases. There are 13 residues in the CDR3. Germline CDR1 is MNHNY and CDR2 is SVGAGI (reference sequence). CDR3 in DNA: TGTGCAAGCTGGGCGGGGGTCACCTATGAGAAGTACTTC. It specifies CASWAGVTYEKYF.

This clonotype was counted between two and nine times. The J gene is TRBJ2-7, the V gene TRBV7-9; 8 bases align to TRBD2. The V and J ends lost 2 bases and 0 bases, in that order; junction bases with no gene match: 3. Looked up from germline, CDR1 is SEHNR and CDR2 is FQNEAQ (reference sequence). This CDR3 region has 15 residues. The CDR3 nucleotides read TGTGCCAGCAGCTTACGAGCGGGAGCCTCCTACGAGCAGTACTTC. As protein: CASSLRAGASYEQYF. Full variable domain (missing parts from reference TRBV7-9 and TRBJ2-7): DTGVSQNPRHKITKRGQNVTFRCDPISEHNRLYWYRQTLGQGPEFLTYFQNEAQLEKSRLLSDRFSAERPKGSFSTLEIQRTEQGDSAMYLCASSLRAGASYEQYFGPGTRLTVT.